This T cell receptor beta chain was recovered during a study of cytomegalovirus exposure and HLA in healthy donors (dated by TCRdb to about 2017). General notes on the study: An earlier analysis of a few hundred of the donors reported approximately 300 Gb of sequence data and approximately 120 million unique TCR beta sequences obtained from approximately 180 million T cells. About 310 gigabases of sequencing data and roughly 90 million unique TCR sequences were included in an early release covering about 700 HLA-typed donors. Of the 300 to 500 genotyped donors, approximately 81% were placed in the genetic ancestry cluster associated with self-reported Caucasian donors. The aim of the study was to test whether cataloging public T cell receptors could identify signatures of past pathogen exposure. Using immunosequencing, the study profiled T cell repertoires from around 680 subjects and related those repertoires to cytomegalovirus serostatus. Besides the first cohort of some 670 subjects, a separate validation cohort made up of around 120 different subjects was used. High-throughput TCR immunosequencing, statistical association of individual TCRs with disease status, and machine learning were combined to predict cytomegalovirus infection status. A later analysis re-examined previously published TCR beta repertoires from roughly 650 donors and added high-resolution HLA genotyping to investigate patterns of TCR occurrence. In the later analysis, no new phenotypic data were used to find candidate immune exposures; instead, reliance was placed on TCR beta sequences and their occurrence across donors. In an earlier analysis of 587 of the donors, high-throughput TCR beta sequencing was used to judge whether each TCR beta V gene segment behaved as functional or pseudogenic. Donor age, sex, ethnicity and CMV serostatus were compiled alongside the repertoire data. Genome-wide SNP genotypes for about three fifths of the roughly 700 donors were used in a later genetic analysis, which treated that subset as a discovery cohort. Every repertoire in the discovery cohort had been generated on one and the same sequencing platform. Both class I and class II loci were covered by HLA typing, at four-digit resolution. Typing coverage differed by locus: A, B, C, DRB1 and DQB1 were typed in about 620-630 donors, DQA1 in 522, DPA1 in 606, and DPB1 in around 440. Roughly 5 DR-DQ haplotypes were handled as single units for association and clustering, since linkage in the cohort was strong. Across some 400 genotyped donors of the cohort, an average of roughly 250,000 unique TCR beta nucleotide sequences per donor were sequenced, and around 20% of those sequences were non-productive.

Overall study results and their limits: CMV serostatus was the only immune exposure information available for the cohort. In vitro tests confirmed that three of the cytomegalovirus-associated TCR beta chains recognize cytomegalovirus antigens. Linkage disequilibrium might explain the correlated functional status among segregating V segments, but an unknown experimental factor could not be ruled out. A later analysis found that HLA-associated TCR beta chains were more clonally expanded and had lower generation probabilities than equally common non-associated chains. Some IMGT-functional V segments, including TRBV6-2 and TRBV6-3, could not be distinguished by the 87-base-pair reads and were therefore excluded. A later genetic analysis associated a missense DCLRE1C variant with V-gene and J-gene trimming of TCR beta chains, and an independent cohort replicated the association. When HLA alleles, especially DR and DQ, strongly co-occurred, attributing TCR associations to individual alleles was difficult. In a later analysis, the rate of TCR association differed among HLA loci, with DRB1 alleles having the most associated TCRs and HLA-C alleles having the fewest. In an earlier analysis of about 600 of the donors, most TCR beta V segments appeared in productive rearrangements about 90% or about 30% of the time, broadly matching IMGT annotations. According to the authors, the approach could potentially be generalized to other disease states and immunological phenotypes. Only TCR beta chains were sequenced in this cohort, and the absence of alpha or paired-chain data limited detectable features. Across donors, most TCR sequences were observed very rarely, whereas some public TCRs were present in many individuals. Cytomegalovirus status was reported to be diagnosed by the classifier with high specificity and sensitivity in both the original and validation cohorts. Most CMV-associated TCR beta chains appeared to be HLA-restricted in a later analysis, and the HLA associations seemed to be driven largely by CMV exposure. Because counts were too low, about 17 rarely observed V segments, including chromosome 9 orphons, were excluded from the earlier analysis of roughly 580 of the donors. In a later genetic analysis, fewer N-insertions in productive TCRs were reported among donors in an Asian-associated ancestry cluster than the roughly 670-donor mean. A later analysis reported that several top co-occurrence clusters appeared linked to parvovirus B19, influenza, CMV and Epstein-Barr virus. A further reported finding was that TCR beta sequences accurately predicted the HLA-A and HLA-B alleles for most subjects in the first cohort. In a later analysis, around 17,000 TCR beta sequences were associated with specific HLA alleles at a false discovery rate of 0.05. Roughly uniform sequencing depth across donors was assumed in presence/absence analyses, although this assumption may not hold. Because HLA typing was missing for some donors at each locus, association tests included only the typed subset. A cluster of highly shared sequence variants was judged likely to represent a technical artifact of the sequencing pipeline. In the study, 150 to 200 TCR beta chains were listed as associated with cytomegalovirus.

V is pruned by 8 bases and J by 4 bases, leaving 7 bases of the junction without a gene match. Looking up the germline V gene yields CDR1 ENHRY and CDR2 SYGVKD. Measured from the cysteine to the phenylalanine, the CDR3 is 15 residues long. Here the CDR3 DNA is all that survives: 45 bases in frame from base 1. The table lists this clone with a few counts. The target of this receptor is not known. No clone much larger than this one lies a single base away; base qualities are absent. In total, 630 or so healthy bone marrow donors made up the cohort. All cohort members were sampled while nominally healthy, although unrecorded immune exposures were likely present. The donor tested CMV seronegative and was one of the 352 seronegative cohort members. A peripheral blood sample was provided by each donor, and peripheral blood mononuclear cells were used for TCR beta sequencing. The Qiagen DNeasy Blood Extraction Kit was used to extract genomic DNA from the blood cell samples.

Receptor libraries were prepared by the immunoSEQ multiplex PCR assay. The multiplex PCR relied on a mix of 60 forward primers for TCR Vbeta segments and 13 reverse primers for TCR Jbeta segments. The CDR3 region of rearranged TCR beta genes was amplified from genomic DNA by a multiplex PCR assay. The amplified TCR beta libraries were sequenced on the Illumina HiSeq System as 87-base-pair reads. Per the authors' processing: Across the 600 to 700 repertoires, a later analysis counted tens of millions of unique TCR beta chains, roughly 11 million of which were shared by at least two donors. To remove PCR and sequencing errors, raw reads were error-corrected and collapsed into unique sequences using a nearest-neighbor algorithm that merged closely related sequences. Alignment of CDR3 sequences to IMGT reference sequences was used to assign V, D and J gene segments. For a sequence to be retained, at least a six-nucleotide match to both a V gene segment and a J gene segment was required. Rearrangements were called productive when the CDR3 lacked stop codons and stayed in frame with V and J; all others were non-productive. Following IMGT convention, CDR3 was defined as the stretch from the second conserved V-encoded cysteine up to the conserved J-encoded phenylalanine. In an earlier analysis of approximately 590 of the donors, sequences lacking an unambiguous match to a single V gene segment were excluded. In an earlier analysis of approximately 500 of the donors, a V segment was called functional when productive rearrangements were above 56.7%, and segregating when the standard deviation between donors exceeded 5%. A statistical classification framework was built for diagnosing cytomegalovirus status from the catalog of TCR beta chain sequences. V and J gene assignment, in a later analysis, came from comparing TCR nucleotide sequences with IMGT/GENE-DB human TR gene sequences. The TCRdist pipeline was used in a later analysis to assign CDR3 sequences and most-parsimonious VDJ recombination scenarios. A later analysis defined each TCR beta chain by its CDR3 amino acid sequence plus V-gene family, and excluded reads lacking a unique V-gene family. A later analysis removed 500 to 600 highly shared, low-generation-probability nucleotide sequences to deal with suspected cross-contamination and a sequencing artifact. In a later analysis, a clonal expansion index was calculated for each public chain from normalized within-repertoire ranks of inferred template counts. In a later analysis, generation probabilities were computed with a VDJ recombination model fitted to out-of-frame rearrangements, and the resulting probabilities were checked against IGoR. Hypergeometric tests were used in a later analysis to score TCR-TCR, TCR-HLA and TCR-CMV co-occurrence, with a repertoire-size bias correction applied to the TCR pairs. To estimate false discovery rates, a later analysis permuted the HLA or CMV assignments 20 times. In a later analysis, co-occurring TCRs were grouped using DBSCAN, with TCRdist sequence similarity added in when clustering inside HLA-allele-positive subsets. Repertoires with fewer than 30,000 or more than 120,000 public chains, plus five repertoires with anomalous nucleotide sharing, were excluded from co-occurrence clustering. TCRdb carries this immuneACCESS record with in-frame sequences only. Its versions omit some clonotypes, under half of them owing to an unresolved V gene in the studies checked, with the rest unexplained. The V and J calls and the clone size are those of that table, but D and trimming were determined from the DNA. Recorded for this sample are about 160,000 clones; over 60% of them occurred a single time. The ten largest make up under 3.5% of the sample.

The sequenced sample consisted of PBMCs. The sequence links TRBV10-3 to TRBJ2-3; TRBD1 agrees with 12 junctional bases. The clonotype originates from a woman under 40 in good health and CMV-seronegative. The CDR3 amino acid sequence is: CAIGGQGAVADTQYF. The DNA reads as follows: TGTGCCATCGGGGGACAGGGGGCCGTAGCAGATACGCAGTATTTT.